A selection of T cell receptor beta chains follows, all from one sample in a study of cytomegalovirus exposure and HLA in healthy donors. This table comes from immunoSEQ multiplex PCR, and its TCRdb copy is limited to in-frame clones, with some not included. Among some 150,000 clones listed, 75% to 85% were seen once. The sequenced material came from PBMCs. The receptors stem from a woman between 40 and 50 years old in good health and CMV-seronegative. CDR3s include the opening cysteine and the closing phenylalanine or tryptophan. Fields, in order: D gene, V gene, clone size, J gene, CDR3 DNA, CDR3 protein. The D gene is left open where the match is weak. Clone size, where shown, is once, few, many, or a class for clones that have expanded.

d_call: TRBD1; v_call: TRBV5-1; clone_size: few; j_call: TRBJ2-7; cdr3_nt: TGCGCCAGCAGCCCTAAAGGGTCCGGGACAGCTTACGAGCAGTACTTC; cdr3_aa: CASSPKGSGTAYEQYF
d_call: NA; v_call: TRBV19; clone_size: NA; j_call: TRBJ1-2; cdr3_nt: TGTGCCAGTAGTATGCGGGGCCCCTATGGCTACACCTTC; cdr3_aa: CASSMRGPYGYTF
d_call: NA; v_call: TRBV2; clone_size: once; j_call: TRBJ2-7; cdr3_nt: TGTGCCAGCAGTGAAATCCAGGGTCCGGCCTACGAGCAGTACTTC; cdr3_aa: CASSEIQGPAYEQYF
d_call: NA; v_call: TRBV27; clone_size: once; j_call: TRBJ1-2; cdr3_nt: TGTGCCAGCGCGGACCTGATACAGGGTTATGGCTACACCTTC; cdr3_aa: CASADLIQGYGYTF
d_call: NA; v_call: TRBV27; clone_size: NA; j_call: TRBJ2-3; cdr3_nt: TGTGCCAGCAGGTCTAGCGACACAGATACGCAGTATTTT; cdr3_aa: CASRSSDTDTQYF
d_call: NA; v_call: TRBV11-3; clone_size: NA; j_call: TRBJ1-6; cdr3_nt: TGTGCCAGCAGCTTAGCCAGGGCCCGGAGCTCCTATAATTCACCCCTCCACTTT; cdr3_aa: CASSLARARSSYNSPLHF
d_call: NA; v_call: TRBV4-1; clone_size: NA; j_call: TRBJ2-2; cdr3_nt: TGCGCCAGCAGCCAACCCAGGGGCACCGGGGAGCTGTTTTTT; cdr3_aa: CASSQPRGTGELFF
d_call: NA; v_call: TRBV11-2; clone_size: NA; j_call: TRBJ2-2; cdr3_nt: TGTGCCAGCAGCTTAAATCAGGGTACCACCGGGGAGCTGTTTTTT; cdr3_aa: CASSLNQGTTGELFF
d_call: NA; v_call: TRBV5-5; clone_size: few; j_call: TRBJ2-5; cdr3_nt: TGTGCCAGCAGCCCTAACTGGGAGACCCAGTACTTC; cdr3_aa: CASSPNWETQYF
d_call: TRBD1; v_call: TRBV25-1; clone_size: NA; j_call: TRBJ1-2; cdr3_nt: TGTGCCAGCAGTGAAGCTACAGGGGGGCCCTCCGACTATGGCTACACCTTC; cdr3_aa: CASSEATGGPSDYGYTF
d_call: TRBD1; v_call: TRBV25-1; clone_size: once; j_call: TRBJ1-2; cdr3_nt: TGTGCCAGCAGCTCAGGGGGTGGCTACACCTTC; cdr3_aa: CASSSGGGYTF
d_call: NA; v_call: TRBV19; clone_size: NA; j_call: TRBJ1-2; cdr3_nt: TGTGCTAGAATGGACTATGGCTACACCTTC; cdr3_aa: CARMDYGYTF
d_call: TRBD1; v_call: TRBV30; clone_size: NA; j_call: TRBJ1-1; cdr3_nt: TGTGCCTGGAGTGTCCCGGACAGGGGGCTTGAGAACACTGAAGCTTTCTTT; cdr3_aa: CAWSVPDRGLENTEAFF
d_call: NA; v_call: TRBV4-3; clone_size: once; j_call: TRBJ1-6; cdr3_nt: TGCGCCAGCAGCCAAGATTTAGCAGGGGCGAATTCACCCCTCCACTTT; cdr3_aa: CASSQDLAGANSPLHF
d_call: TRBD1; v_call: TRBV14; clone_size: NA; j_call: TRBJ2-5; cdr3_nt: TGTGCCAGCAGCCGTATGCTTGGGACAGGGGACCAAGAGACCCAGTACTTC; cdr3_aa: CASSRMLGTGDQETQYF
d_call: TRBD1; v_call: TRBV28; clone_size: NA; j_call: TRBJ1-1; cdr3_nt: TGTGCCAGCAGTTTAGGACAGGGACGCACTGAAGCTTTCTTT; cdr3_aa: CASSLGQGRTEAFF
d_call: NA; v_call: TRBV28; clone_size: NA; j_call: TRBJ2-3; cdr3_nt: TGTGCCAGCAGTTTGGGAGCTAGCACAGATACGCAGTATTTT; cdr3_aa: CASSLGASTDTQYF
d_call: TRBD1; v_call: TRBV4-1; clone_size: NA; j_call: TRBJ2-7; cdr3_nt: TGCGCCAGCAGCCAGATGCCCGGGACAGGGGGCTTCTACGAGCAGTACTTC; cdr3_aa: CASSQMPGTGGFYEQYF
d_call: NA; v_call: TRBV6-6; clone_size: NA; j_call: TRBJ1-2; cdr3_nt: TGTGCCAGCAGTTACGTCGGGACAACCTATGGCTACACCTTC; cdr3_aa: CASSYVGTTYGYTF
d_call: TRBD2; v_call: TRBV2; clone_size: NA; j_call: TRBJ2-3; cdr3_nt: TGTGCCAGCAGTCGAGCTTTAGCGGGGGCGAGCACAGATACGCAGTATTTT; cdr3_aa: CASSRALAGASTDTQYF
d_call: TRBD1; v_call: TRBV4-2; clone_size: NA; j_call: TRBJ2-3; cdr3_nt: TGTGCCAGCAGCCAGAGAACGACAGGGGGCACAGATACGCAGTATTTT; cdr3_aa: CASSQRTTGGTDTQYF